The source of this T cell receptor (beta chain) is a study of blood T cell repertoires in COVID-19 (dated by TCRdb to the early 2020s). With regard to the full study: Collaborator samples came from the United States, Italy and Spain and covered acute and convalescent phases of COVID-19. The prospective study material was composed of cDNA or gDNA derived from T cells, B-cell-depleted T cells, or PBMCs. The dataset comprised deeply sampled blood TCRbeta repertoires from subjects exposed to, actively infected with, or recovered from COVID-19. The repertoires were made available in a free public database intended to serve as a resource for research on the immune response to SARS-CoV-2. The samples were drawn from the first 160 participants of the ongoing ImmuneRACE study and from some 1,300 subjects provided by 6 global collaborators. The sample metadata nearly always contained a de-identified subject ID, COVID-19 status, age in years and sex. Where available, HLA class I and class II types were obtained from metadata supplied by the sample provider rather than from assay-based typing. Study-level results and caveats: How much clinical and demographic metadata was included differed by source and by participant, and the metadata was provided uncurated.

With regard to this clone: Which antigen it targets is not known. No much larger clone is present one base from it, and per-base qualities are unavailable.

TCRbeta CDR3 regions were amplified from genomic DNA by means of the immunoSEQ Assay, a bias-controlled multiplex PCR. The study's processing was this. The number of nucleated cells in each sample was estimated by amplification of reference gene primers within the assay. Sequence reads were collapsed and filtered to measure the absolute abundance of every unique TCRbeta CDR3 rearrangement. For each sample, productive Simpson clonality was calculated by taking the square root of Simpson's diversity index across productive rearrangements. TCRdb's version of the immuneACCESS table is confined to in-frame rearrangements and falls short of the full clone set. An unresolved V gene accounts for under half of the shortfall where checked; the remainder is of unknown origin. The V and J calls and clone size were taken over from that table, and D and trimming were inferred from the DNA. The sample table contains some 41,000 clones; only one count was recorded for 70% to 90% of them. The top ten clonotypes cover around 11% of the sample.

The collaborating institutions used their own protocols to collect whole blood in K2EDTA tubes. For TCRbeta analysis, collaborator samples were shipped as frozen whole blood, as isolated PBMCs, or as DNA extracted from either sample type. The TCR comes from a man between 60 and 75 years old with active COVID-19. Sequencing input: peripheral blood.

The bases read TGTGCCAGCAGCTTGGACAGGGTGTCCATAGCAGATACGCAGTATTTT. It specifies CASSLDRVSIADTQYF. The chain is made from TRBV5-8 and TRBJ2-3, with TRBD1 tentatively as D gene (6 bases match). The CDR3 numbers 16 residues from cysteine through phenylalanine. The entry retains the CDR3 DNA only, 48 bases that are in frame from base 1. V sheds 0 bases and J sheds 4 bases, leaving 15 bases between their ends. From a lookup of the germline V gene, CDR1 and CDR2 are SGHTS and YDEGEE.